What follows is one T cell receptor beta chain and its context. Looked up from germline, CDR1 is SGHDN and CDR2 is FVKESK. CDR3 length: 19 amino acids. Trimming pared 1 base from V and 0 bases from J, leaving 19 bases between. The assay was immunoSEQ multiplex PCR, and TCRdb's table has in-frame clones only and misses some. The table records about 8,400 clones, 70% to 90% of them present only once. The sample originates from a study of T cell repertoires in ileal Crohn's disease. Looking at the study overall: Postoperative therapy was given to about half: about 11 thiopurines, fewer than 20 anti-TNF agents.

This sequence was found in an adult with Crohn's disease. The chain combines TRBV14 with TRBJ1-5; D call uncertain. The sequencing input was ileal tissue. The CDR3 spells CASSQGTQRSVHSNQPQHF. As DNA, the CDR3 is TGTGCCAGCAGCCAAGGGACCCAGCGTTCTGTCCATAGCAATCAGCCCCAGCATTTT.